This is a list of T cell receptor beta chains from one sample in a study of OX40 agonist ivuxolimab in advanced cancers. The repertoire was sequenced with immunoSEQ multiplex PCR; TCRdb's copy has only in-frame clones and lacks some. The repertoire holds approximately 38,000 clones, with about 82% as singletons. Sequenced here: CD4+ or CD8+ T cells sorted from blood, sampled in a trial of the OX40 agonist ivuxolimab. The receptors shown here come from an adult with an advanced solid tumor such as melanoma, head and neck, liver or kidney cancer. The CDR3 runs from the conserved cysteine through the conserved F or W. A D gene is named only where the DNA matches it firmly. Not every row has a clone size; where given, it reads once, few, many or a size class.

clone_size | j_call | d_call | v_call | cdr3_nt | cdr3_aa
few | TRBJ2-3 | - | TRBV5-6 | TGTGCCAGCAGCTTCGCCACGGGTACGCAGTATTTT | CASSFATGTQYF
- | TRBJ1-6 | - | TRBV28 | TGTGCCAGCAGCCCAAACAGGGATTCACCCCTCCACTTT | CASSPNRDSPLHF
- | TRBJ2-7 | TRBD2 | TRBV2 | TGTGCCAGCAGTGAATTGGGGGTGGGGCTAGCGGACTCCTACGAGCAGTACTTC | CASSELGVGLADSYEQYF
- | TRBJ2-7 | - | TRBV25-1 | TGTGCCAGCGGCTCAGACTACGAGCAGTACTTC | CASGSDYEQYF
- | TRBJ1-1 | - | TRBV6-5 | TGTGCCAGCAGTTTTAACAGGGCTAAGAACACTGAAGCTTTCTTT | CASSFNRAKNTEAFF
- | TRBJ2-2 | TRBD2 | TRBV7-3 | TGTGCCAGCAGCTGGGGACTAGCGGGAGTGGTCGGCACCGGGGAGCTGTTTTTT | CASSWGLAGVVGTGELFF
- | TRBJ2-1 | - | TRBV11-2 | TGTGCCAGCAGCCCAAGCTACAGAGCTATTAGCAATGAGCAGTTCTTC | CASSPSYRAISNEQFF
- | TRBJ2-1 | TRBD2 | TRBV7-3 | TGTGCCAGCAGCCCTAGCGGGGGGGCGGGCAATGAGCAGTTCTTC | CASSPSGGAGNEQFF
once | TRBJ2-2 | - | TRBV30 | TGTGCCTGGAGTGGACAGACGGCCGGGGAGCTGTTTTTT | CAWSGQTAGELFF
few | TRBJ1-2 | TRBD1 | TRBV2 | TGTGCCAGCCCGGACAGGGCGCTCTATGGCTACACCTTC | CASPDRALYGYTF
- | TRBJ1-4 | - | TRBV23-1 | TGCGCCAGCAGTCAATACGTAGAAAAACTGTTTTTT | CASSQYVEKLFF
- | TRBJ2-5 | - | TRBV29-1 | TGCAGCGTTGAAGATCGAGGGGTAGGGGAGACCCAGTACTTC | CSVEDRGVGETQYF
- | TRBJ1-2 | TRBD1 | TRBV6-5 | TGTGCCAGCAGTAGGGACAGAGGATATGGCTACACCTTC | CASSRDRGYGYTF
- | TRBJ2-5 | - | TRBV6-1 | TGTGCCAGCAGTGTCGACAGCCAAGAGACCCAGTACTTC | CASSVDSQETQYF
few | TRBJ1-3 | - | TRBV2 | TGTGCCAGCAGTGATCAGGGCCCCGGGTCAACTCGAAACACCATATATTTT | CASSDQGPGSTRNTIYF
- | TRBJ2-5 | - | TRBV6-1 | TGTGCCAGCAGCCAAGAGCCTAAAGAGACCCAGTACTTC | CASSQEPKETQYF
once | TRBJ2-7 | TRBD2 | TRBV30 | TGTGCCTGGAAAAATAGCGGGATTAGAGTGGACGAGCAGTACTTC | CAWKNSGIRVDEQYF
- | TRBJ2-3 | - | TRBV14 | TGTGCCAGCAGCCAAGTCCTTTTTGTTACGCAGTATTTT | CASSQVLFVTQYF
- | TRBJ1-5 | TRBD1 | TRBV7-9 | TGTGCCAGCAGCGTGGACAGGGGAAGCAATCAGCCCCAGCATTTT | CASSVDRGSNQPQHF
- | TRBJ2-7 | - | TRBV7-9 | TGTGCCAGCAGCTTGGGGCAGGCCGCCTACGAGCAGTACTTC | CASSLGQAAYEQYF
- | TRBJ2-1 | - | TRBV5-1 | TGCGCCAGCAGCTTGGCGGGAGAACAGCAGTTCTTC | CASSLAGEQQFF
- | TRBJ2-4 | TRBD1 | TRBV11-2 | TGTGCCAGCAGCCCAGGGGGTAGGAAAAACATTCAGTACTTC | CASSPGGRKNIQYF
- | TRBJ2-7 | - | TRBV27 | TGTGCCAGCAGCGGGACGGCCACCTACGAGCAGTACTTC | CASSGTATYEQYF
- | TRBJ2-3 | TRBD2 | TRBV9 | TGTGCCAGCAGCGCCGGGACTAGCGGCCGGGATACGCAGTATTTT | CASSAGTSGRDTQYF
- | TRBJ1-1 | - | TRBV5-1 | TGCGCCAGCAGCTTGGTAACGAACACTGAAGCTTTCTTT | CASSLVTNTEAFF
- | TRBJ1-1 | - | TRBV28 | TGTGCCAGCACATCACCCCCGGAGGAGACTGAAGCTTTCTTT | CASTSPPEETEAFF
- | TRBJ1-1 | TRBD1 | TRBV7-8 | TGTGCCAGCAGCTGGGGACAGTCCACTGAAGCTTTCTTT | CASSWGQSTEAFF